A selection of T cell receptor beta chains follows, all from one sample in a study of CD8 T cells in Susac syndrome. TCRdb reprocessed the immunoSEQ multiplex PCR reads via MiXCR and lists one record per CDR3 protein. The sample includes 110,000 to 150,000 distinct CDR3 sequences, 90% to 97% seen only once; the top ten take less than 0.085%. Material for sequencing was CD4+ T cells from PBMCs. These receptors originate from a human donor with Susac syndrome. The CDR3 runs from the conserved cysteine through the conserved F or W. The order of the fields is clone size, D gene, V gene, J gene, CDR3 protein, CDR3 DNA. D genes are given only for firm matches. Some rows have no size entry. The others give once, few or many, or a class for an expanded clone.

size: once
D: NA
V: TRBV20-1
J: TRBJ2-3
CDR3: CSAPQGNSLTDTQYF
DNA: TGCAGTGCCCCCCAAGGGAACAGCCTCACAGATACGCAGTATTTT

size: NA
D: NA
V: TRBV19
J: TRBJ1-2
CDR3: CASNSNYGYTF
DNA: TGTGCCAGTAACAGCAACTATGGCTACACCTTC

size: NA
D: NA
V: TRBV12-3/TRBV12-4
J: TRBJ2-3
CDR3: CAWGASTDTQYF
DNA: TGTGCCTGGGGGGCGAGCACAGATACGCAGTATTTT

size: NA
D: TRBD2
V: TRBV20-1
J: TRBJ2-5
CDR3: CSAIRGGPRETQYF
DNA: TGCAGTGCTATCCGGGGGGGCCCACGAGAGACCCAGTACTTC

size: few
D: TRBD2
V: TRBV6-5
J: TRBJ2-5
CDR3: CASSYSPSGEGETQYF
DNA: TGTGCCAGCAGTTACTCGCCTAGCGGGGAGGGAGAGACCCAGTACTTC

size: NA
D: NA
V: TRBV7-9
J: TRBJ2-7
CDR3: CASSSAGQGSYEQYF
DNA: TGTGCCAGCAGCTCCGCGGGGCAGGGGTCCTACGAGCAGTACTTC

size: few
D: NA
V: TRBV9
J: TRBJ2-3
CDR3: CASSVVSTDTQYF
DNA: TGTGCCAGCAGCGTAGTTAGCACAGATACGCAGTATTTT

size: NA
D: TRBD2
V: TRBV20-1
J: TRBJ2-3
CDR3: CSADPSDSGRGTDTQYF
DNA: TGCAGTGCTGACCCTTCCGATAGCGGGAGAGGGACAGATACGCAGTATTTT

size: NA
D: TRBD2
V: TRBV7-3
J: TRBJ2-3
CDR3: CASSFYGGAGDTQYF
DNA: TGTGCCAGCAGCTTTTACGGGGGGGCCGGAGATACGCAGTATTTT

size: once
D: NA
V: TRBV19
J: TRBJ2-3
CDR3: CASSPFGTDTQYF
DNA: TGTGCCAGTAGTCCGTTCGGAACAGATACGCAGTATTTT

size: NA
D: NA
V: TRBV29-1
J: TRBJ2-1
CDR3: CSVLPSVVRDEQFF
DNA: TGCAGCGTTTTGCCTAGCGTGGTGAGGGATGAGCAGTTCTTC

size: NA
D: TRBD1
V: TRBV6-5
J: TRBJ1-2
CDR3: CASSTWTGPNYGYTF
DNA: TGTGCCAGCAGTACCTGGACAGGGCCGAACTATGGCTACACCTTC

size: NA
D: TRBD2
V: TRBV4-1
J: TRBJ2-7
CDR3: CASSQGGASGLREQYF
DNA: TGCGCCAGCAGCCAAGGAGGGGCTAGCGGGCTCAGGGAGCAGTACTTC

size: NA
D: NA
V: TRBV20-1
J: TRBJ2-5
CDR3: CSARDRNRSRETQYF
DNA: TGCAGTGCTAGAGATAGGAACAGGTCAAGGGAGACCCAGTACTTC

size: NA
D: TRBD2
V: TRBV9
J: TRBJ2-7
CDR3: CASSPQGLAGVKQYF
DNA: TGTGCCAGCAGCCCCCAGGGACTAGCGGGAGTAAAGCAGTACTTC

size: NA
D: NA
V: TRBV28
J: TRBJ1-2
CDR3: CASRSWDYGYTF
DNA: TGTGCCAGCAGGAGTTGGGACTATGGCTACACCTTC

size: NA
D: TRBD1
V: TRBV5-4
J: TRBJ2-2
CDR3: CASKTTGTGGGTGELFF
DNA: TGTGCCAGCAAAACAACCGGGACAGGGGGCGGCACCGGGGAGCTGTTTTTT